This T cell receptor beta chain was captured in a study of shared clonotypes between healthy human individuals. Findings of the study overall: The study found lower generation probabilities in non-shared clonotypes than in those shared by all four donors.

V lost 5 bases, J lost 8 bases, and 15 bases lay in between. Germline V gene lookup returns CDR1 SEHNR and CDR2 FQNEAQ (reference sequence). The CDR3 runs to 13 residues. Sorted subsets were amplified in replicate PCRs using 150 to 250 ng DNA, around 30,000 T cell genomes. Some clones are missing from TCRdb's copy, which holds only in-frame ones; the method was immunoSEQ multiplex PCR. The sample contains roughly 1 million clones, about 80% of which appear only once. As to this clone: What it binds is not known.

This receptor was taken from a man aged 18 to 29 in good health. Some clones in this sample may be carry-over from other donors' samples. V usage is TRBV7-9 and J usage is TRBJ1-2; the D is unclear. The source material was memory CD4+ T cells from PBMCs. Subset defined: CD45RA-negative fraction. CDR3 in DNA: TGTGCCAGCAGCCCAACAGACCGGAGGGGCTACACCTTC. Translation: CASSPTDRRGYTF. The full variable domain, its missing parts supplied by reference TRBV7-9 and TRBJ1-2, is DTGVSQNPRHKITKRGQNVTFRCDPISEHNRLYWYRQTLGQGPEFLTYFQNEAQLEKSRLLSDRFSAERPKGSFSTLEIQRTEQGDSAMYLCASSPTDRRGYTFGSGTRLTVV.